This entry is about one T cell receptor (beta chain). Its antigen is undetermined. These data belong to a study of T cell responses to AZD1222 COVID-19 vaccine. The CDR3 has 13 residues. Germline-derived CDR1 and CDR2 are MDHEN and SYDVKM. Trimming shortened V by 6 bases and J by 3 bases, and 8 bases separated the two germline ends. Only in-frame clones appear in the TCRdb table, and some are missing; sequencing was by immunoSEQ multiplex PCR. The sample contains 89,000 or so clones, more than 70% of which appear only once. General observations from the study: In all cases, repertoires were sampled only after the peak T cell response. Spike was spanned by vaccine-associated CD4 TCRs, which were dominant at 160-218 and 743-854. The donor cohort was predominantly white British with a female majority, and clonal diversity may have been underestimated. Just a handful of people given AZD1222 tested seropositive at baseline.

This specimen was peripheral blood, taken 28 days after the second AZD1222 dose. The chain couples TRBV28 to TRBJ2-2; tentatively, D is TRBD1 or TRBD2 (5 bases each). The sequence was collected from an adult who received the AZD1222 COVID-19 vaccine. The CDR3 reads CASSRGDTGELFF. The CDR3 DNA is TGTGCCAGCAGCCGAGGGGACACCGGGGAGCTGTTTTTT.